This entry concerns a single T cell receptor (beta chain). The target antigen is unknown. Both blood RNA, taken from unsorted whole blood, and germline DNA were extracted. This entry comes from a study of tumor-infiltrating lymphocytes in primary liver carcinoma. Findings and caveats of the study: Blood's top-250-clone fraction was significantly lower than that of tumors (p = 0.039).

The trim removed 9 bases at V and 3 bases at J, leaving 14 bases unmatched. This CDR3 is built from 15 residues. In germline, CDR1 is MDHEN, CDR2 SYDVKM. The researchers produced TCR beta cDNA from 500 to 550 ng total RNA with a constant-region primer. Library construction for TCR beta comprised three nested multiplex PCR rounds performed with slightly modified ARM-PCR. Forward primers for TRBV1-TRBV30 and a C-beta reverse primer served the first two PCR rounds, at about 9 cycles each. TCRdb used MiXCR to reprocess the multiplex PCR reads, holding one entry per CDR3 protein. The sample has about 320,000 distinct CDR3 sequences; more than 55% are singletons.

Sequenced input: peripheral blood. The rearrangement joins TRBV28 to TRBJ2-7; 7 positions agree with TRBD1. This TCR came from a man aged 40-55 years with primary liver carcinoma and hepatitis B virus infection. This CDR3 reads CARSPMGQLVYEQYF. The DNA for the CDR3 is TGTGCCAGAAGCCCCATGGGACAGCTCGTCTACGAGCAGTACTTC.